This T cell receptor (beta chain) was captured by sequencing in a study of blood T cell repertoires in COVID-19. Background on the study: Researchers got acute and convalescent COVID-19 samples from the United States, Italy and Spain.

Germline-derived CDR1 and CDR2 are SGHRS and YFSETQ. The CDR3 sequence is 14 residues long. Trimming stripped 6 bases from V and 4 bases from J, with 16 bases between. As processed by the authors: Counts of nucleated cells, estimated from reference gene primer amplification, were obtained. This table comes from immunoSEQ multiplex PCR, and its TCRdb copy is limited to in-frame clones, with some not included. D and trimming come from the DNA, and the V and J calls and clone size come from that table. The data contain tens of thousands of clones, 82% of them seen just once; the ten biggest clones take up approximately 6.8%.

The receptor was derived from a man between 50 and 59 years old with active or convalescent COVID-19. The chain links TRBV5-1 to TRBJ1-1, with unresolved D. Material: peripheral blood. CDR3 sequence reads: CASTDGRGSTEAFF. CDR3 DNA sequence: TGCGCCAGCACCGACGGTCGGGGATCCACTGAAGCTTTCTTT. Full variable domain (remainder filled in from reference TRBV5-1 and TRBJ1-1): KAGVTQTPRYLIKTRGQQVTLSCSPISGHRSVSWYQQTPGQGLQFLFEYFSETQRNKGNFPGRFSGRQFSNSRSEMNVSTLELGDSALYLCASTDGRGSTEAFFGQGTRLTVV.